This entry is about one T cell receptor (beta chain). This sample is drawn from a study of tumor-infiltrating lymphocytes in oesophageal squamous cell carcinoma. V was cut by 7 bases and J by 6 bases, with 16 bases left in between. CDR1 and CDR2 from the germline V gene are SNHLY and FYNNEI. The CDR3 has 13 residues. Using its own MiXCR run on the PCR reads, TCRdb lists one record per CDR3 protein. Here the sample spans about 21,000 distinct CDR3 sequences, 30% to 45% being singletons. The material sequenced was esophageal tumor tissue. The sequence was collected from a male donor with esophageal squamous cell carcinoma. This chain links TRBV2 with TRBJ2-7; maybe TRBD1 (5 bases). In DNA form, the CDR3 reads TGTGCCAGCAAAAGGGGTTACAACGCCGAGCAGTACTTC. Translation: CASKRGYNAEQYF.